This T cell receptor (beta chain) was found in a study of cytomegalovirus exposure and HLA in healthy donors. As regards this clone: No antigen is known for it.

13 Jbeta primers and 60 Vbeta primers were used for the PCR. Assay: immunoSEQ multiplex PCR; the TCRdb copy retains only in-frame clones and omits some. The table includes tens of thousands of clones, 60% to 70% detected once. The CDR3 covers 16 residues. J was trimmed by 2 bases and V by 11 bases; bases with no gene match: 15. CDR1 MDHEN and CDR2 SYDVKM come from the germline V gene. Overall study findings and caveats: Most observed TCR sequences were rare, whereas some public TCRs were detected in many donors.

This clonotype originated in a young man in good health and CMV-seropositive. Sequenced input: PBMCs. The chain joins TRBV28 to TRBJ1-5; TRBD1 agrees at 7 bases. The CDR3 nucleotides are TGTGCCTACGGAATGAAACGGACAGGAGGCAATCAGCCCCAGCATTTT. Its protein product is CAYGMKRTGGNQPQHF.